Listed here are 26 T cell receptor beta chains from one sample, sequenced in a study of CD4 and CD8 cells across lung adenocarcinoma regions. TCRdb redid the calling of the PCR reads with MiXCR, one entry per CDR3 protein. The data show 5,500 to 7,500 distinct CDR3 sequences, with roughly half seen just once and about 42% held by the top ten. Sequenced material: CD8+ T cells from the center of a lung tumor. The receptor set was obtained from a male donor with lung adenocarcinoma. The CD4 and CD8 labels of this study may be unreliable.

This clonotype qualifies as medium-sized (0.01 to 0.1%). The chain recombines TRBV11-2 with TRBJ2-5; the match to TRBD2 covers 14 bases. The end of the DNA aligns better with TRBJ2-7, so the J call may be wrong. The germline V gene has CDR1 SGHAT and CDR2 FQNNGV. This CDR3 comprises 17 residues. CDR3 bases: TGTGCCAGCAGTTTCATTCCCGGGACTAGCGGGAGATACGAGCAGTACTTC. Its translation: CASSFIPGTSGRYEQYF.

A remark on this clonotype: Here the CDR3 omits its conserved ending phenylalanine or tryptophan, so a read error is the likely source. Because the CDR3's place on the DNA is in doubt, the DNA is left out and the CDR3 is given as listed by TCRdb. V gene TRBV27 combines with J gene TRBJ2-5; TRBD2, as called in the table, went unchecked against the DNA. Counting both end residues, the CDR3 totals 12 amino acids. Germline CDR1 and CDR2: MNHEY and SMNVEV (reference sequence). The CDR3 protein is CASNQVPEPQGV.

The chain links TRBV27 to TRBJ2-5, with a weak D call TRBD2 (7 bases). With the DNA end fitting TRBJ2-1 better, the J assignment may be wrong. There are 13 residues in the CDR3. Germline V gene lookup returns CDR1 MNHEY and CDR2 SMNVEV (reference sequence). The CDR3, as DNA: TGTGCCAGCGGGGGGGGGGGGCGGGAGACCCAGTTCTTC. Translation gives CASGGGGRETQFF.

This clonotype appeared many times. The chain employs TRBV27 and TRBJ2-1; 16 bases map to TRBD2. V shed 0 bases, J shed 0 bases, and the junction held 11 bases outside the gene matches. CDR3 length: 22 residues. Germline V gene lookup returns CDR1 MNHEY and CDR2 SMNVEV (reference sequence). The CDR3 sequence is CASSLSVGWGLAGGSSYNEQFF. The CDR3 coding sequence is TGTGCCAGCAGTTTATCGGTGGGGTGGGGACTAGCGGGAGGGAGCTCCTACAATGAGCAGTTCTTC.

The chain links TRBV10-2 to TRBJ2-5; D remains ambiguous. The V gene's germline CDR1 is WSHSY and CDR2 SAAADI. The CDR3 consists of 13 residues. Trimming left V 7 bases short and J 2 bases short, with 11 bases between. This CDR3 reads CASKGRLQETQYF. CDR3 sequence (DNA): TGCGCCAGCAAGGGTCGGCTACAAGAGACCCAGTACTTC.

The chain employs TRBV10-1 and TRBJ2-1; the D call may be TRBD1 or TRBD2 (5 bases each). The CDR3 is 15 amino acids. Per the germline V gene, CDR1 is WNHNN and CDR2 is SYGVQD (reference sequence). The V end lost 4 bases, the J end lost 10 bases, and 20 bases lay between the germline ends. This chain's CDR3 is CASSASGLQAYEQFF. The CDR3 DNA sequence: TGCGCCAGCAGTGCGTCGGGGCTTCAAGCCTACGAGCAGTTCTTC.

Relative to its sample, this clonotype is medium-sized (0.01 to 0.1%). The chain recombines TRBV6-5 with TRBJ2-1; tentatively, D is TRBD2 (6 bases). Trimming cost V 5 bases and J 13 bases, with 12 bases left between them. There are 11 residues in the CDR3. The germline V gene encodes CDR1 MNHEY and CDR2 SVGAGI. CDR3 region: CASSIRGTQFF. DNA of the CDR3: TGTGCCAGCAGTATACGGGGGACCCAGTTCTTC.

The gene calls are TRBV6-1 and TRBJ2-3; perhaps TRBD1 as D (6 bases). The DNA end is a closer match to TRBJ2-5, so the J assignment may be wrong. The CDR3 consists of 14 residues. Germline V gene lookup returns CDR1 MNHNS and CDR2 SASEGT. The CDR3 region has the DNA TGTGCCAGCAGTGGATCGGGACCCAGGGGGACCCAGTACTTC. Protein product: CASSGSGPRGTQYF.

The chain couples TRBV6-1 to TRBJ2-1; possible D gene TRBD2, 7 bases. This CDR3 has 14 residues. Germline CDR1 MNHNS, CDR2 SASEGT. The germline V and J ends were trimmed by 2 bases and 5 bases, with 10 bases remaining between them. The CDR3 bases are TGTGCCAGCAGTGAACGGGGGGCGAACAATGAGCAGTTCTTC. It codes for CASSERGANNEQFF.

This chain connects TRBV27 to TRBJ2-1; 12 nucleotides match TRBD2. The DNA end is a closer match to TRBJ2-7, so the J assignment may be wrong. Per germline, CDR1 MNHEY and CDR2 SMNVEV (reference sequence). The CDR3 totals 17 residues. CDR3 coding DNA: TGTGCCAGCACCCAAACTGGACTAGCGGGGAAAAGTTACGAGCAGTACTTC. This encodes CASTQTGLAGKSYEQYF.

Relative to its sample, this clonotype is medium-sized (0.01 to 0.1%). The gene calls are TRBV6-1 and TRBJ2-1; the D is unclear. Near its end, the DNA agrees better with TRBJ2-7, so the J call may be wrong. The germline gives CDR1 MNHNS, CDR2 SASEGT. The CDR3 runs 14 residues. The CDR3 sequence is CASSEYSISYEQYF. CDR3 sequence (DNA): TGTGCCAGCAGTGAGTACTCGATCTCCTACGAGCAGTACTTC.

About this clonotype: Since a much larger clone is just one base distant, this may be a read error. This CDR3 reads CASSEWASGTAYEQFF. CDR3 sequence (DNA): TGCGCCAGCAGTGAGTGGGCTAGCGGGACAGCCTACGAGCAGTTCTTC. The chain recombines TRBV10-2 with TRBJ2-5, with 9 bases fitting TRBD2. The J call may not be correct, given that the DNA end is closer to TRBJ2-1. CDR1 is WSHSY and CDR2 is SAAADI in the germline V gene. The CDR3 is made up of 16 amino acids.

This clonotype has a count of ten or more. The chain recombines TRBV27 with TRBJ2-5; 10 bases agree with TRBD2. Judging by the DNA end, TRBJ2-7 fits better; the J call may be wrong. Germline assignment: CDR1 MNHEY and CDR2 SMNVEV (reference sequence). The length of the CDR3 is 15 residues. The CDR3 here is CASSLSLAGVNEQYF. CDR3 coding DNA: TGTGCCAGCAGTTTATCCCTAGCGGGAGTAAACGAGCAGTACTTC.

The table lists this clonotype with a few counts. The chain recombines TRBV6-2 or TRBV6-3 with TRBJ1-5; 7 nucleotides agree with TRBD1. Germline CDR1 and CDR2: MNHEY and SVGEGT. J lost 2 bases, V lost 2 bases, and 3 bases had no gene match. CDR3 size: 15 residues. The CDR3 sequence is CASSYPTGGNQPQHF. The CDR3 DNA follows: TGTGCCAGCAGTTACCCTACAGGGGGCAATCAGCCCCAGCATTTT.

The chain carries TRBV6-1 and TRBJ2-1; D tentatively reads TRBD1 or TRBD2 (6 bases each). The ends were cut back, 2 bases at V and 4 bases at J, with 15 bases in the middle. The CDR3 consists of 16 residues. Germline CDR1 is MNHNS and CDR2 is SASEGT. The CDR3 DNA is TGTGCCAGCAGTGAATTCCTAGGGGGGACTTACAATGAGCAGTTCTTC. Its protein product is CASSEFLGGTYNEQFF.

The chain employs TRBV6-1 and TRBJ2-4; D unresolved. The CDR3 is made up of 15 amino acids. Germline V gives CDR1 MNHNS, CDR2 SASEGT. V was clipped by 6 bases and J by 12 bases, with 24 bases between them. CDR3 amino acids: CASRKRVLAGDTQYF. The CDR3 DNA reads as TGTGCCAGCAGAAAGCGTGTGTTAGCCGGAGATACTCAGTACTTC.

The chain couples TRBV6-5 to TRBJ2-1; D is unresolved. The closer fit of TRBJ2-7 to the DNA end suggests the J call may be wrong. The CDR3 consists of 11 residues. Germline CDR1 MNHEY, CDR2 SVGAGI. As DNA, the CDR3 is TGTGCCAGCAGTTCCCCCTACGAGCAGTACTTC. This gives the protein CASSSPYEQYF.

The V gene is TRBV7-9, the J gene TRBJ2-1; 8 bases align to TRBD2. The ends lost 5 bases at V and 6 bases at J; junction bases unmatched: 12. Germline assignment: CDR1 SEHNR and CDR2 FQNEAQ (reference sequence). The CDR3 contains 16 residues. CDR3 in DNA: TGTGCCAGCAGCACCCGCACTAGCGGAGAGACCAATGAGCAGTTCTTC. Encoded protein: CASSTRTSGETNEQFF.

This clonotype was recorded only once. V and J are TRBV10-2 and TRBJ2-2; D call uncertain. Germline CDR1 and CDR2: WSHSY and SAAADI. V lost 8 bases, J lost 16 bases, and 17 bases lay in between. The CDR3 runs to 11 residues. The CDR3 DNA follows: TGCGCCAGCTCTTCCCCCGATACGCAGTTTTTT. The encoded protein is CASSSPDTQFF.

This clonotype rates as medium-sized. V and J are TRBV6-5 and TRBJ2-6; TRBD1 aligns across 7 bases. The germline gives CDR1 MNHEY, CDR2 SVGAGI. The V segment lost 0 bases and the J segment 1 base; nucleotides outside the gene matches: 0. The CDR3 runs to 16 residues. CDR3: CASSYSTGSGANVLTF. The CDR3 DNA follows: TGTGCCAGCAGTTACTCGACAGGGTCTGGGGCCAACGTCCTGACTTTC.

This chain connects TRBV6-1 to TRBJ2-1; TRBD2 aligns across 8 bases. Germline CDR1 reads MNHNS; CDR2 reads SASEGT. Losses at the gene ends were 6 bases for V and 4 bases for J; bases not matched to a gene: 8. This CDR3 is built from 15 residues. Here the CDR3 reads CASRREAEPYNEQFF. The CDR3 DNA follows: TGTGCCAGCAGGCGGGAGGCCGAACCTTACAATGAGCAGTTCTTC.

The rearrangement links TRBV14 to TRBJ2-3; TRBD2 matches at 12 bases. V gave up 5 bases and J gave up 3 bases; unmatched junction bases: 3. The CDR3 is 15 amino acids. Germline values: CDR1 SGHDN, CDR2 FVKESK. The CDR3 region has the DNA TGTGCCAGCAGCGCTAGCGGGAGGGGAACAGATACGCAGTATTTT. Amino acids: CASSASGRGTDTQYF. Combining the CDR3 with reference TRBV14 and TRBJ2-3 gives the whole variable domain EAGVTQFPSHSVIEKGQTVTLRCDPISGHDNLYWYRRVMGKEIKFLLHFVKESKQDESGMPNNRFLAERTGGTYSTLKVQPAELEDSGVYFCASSASGRGTDTQYFGPGTRLTVL.

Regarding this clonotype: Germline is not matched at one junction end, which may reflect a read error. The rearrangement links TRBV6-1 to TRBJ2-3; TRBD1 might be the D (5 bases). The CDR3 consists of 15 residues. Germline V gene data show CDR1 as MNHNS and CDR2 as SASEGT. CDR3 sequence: CASGEGALLTETQYF. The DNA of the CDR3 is TGTGCCAGCGGTGAAGGGGCCCTCCTCACAGAGACGCAGTATTTT.

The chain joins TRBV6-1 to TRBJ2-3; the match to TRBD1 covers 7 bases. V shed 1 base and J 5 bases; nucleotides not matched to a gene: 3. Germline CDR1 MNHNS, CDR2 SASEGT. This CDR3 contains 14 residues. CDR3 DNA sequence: TGTGCCAGCAGTGAAGGGGACAGATTAGATACGCAGTATTTT. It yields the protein CASSEGDRLDTQYF.

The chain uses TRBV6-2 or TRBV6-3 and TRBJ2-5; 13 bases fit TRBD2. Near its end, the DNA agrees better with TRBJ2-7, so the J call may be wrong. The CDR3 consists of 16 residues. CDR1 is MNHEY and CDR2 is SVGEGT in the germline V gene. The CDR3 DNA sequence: TGTGCCAGCAGTTACTCAGGGACTAGCGGGGACTACGAGCAGTACTTC. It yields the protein CASSYSGTSGDYEQYF.

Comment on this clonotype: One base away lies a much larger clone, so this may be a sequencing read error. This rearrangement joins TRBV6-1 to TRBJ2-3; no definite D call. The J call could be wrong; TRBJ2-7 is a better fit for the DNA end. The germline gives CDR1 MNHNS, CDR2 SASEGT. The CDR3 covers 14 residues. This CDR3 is CASTNPLGSHEQYF. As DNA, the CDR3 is TGTGCCAGCACCAACCCTTTGGGTAGCCATGAGCAGTACTTC.